The clone carrying this T cell receptor (beta chain) was seen more than once but under ten times. Clones were read by immunoSEQ multiplex PCR, and TCRdb kept only the in-frame ones, dropping some. The top ten clones hold roughly 8.3% of a sample with about 140,000 clones, under 85% of them seen once. This sample is part of a study of blood T cell repertoires in COVID-19. Overall study context: PBMCs, B-cell-depleted T cells, or T cells provided the cDNA or gDNA that made up the material.

The CDR3 runs 14 residues. The V segment lost 6 bases and the J segment 8 bases; nucleotides outside the gene matches: 8. CDR1 SGDLS and CDR2 YYNGEE come from the germline V gene. J is TRBJ1-4 and V is TRBV9, with TRBD1 matching 9 bases. Sequenced input: peripheral blood. The clonotype originates from a woman of 80 years or more in a cohort sampled during active or convalescent COVID-19. The CDR3 reads CASTEDRGHEKLFF. CDR3 DNA sequence: TGTGCCAGCACCGAGGACAGGGGTCACGAAAAACTGTTTTTT.